These T cell receptor beta chains were read from a single sample in a study of T cells in Graves' hyperthyroidism and ophthalmopathy. TCRdb recomputed calls from the multiplex PCR reads with MiXCR, one row per CDR3 protein. This table has about 580,000 distinct CDR3 sequences, roughly 14% appearing once. The sequenced sample consisted of blood. The receptors derive from a woman in her twenties or thirties with Graves' hyperthyroidism that later progressed to Graves' ophthalmopathy. The CDR3 runs from the conserved cysteine through the conserved F or W. The D gene is left open where the match is weak. A clone size is listed for some rows: how often the clone was seen (once, few, many), or a class if it is expanded.

d_gene: .; v_gene: TRBV3-1; abundance: many; j_gene: TRBJ2-2; CDR3aa: CASSRDRSWFTGELFF; CDR3nt: TGTGCCAGCAGCCGAGACCGATCGTGGTTCACCGGGGAGCTGTTTTTT
d_gene: .; v_gene: TRBV6-2/TRBV6-3; abundance: many; j_gene: TRBJ1-2; CDR3aa: CASSYSVWDRGRNYGYTF; CDR3nt: TGTGCCAGCAGTTACTCAGTGTGGGACCGCGGAAGGAACTATGGCTACACCTTC
d_gene: .; v_gene: TRBV20-1; abundance: many; j_gene: TRBJ2-3; CDR3aa: CSARDSVRDTQYF; CDR3nt: TGCAGTGCTAGAGATTCAGTGCGGGATACGCAGTATTTT
d_gene: TRBD1; v_gene: TRBV19; abundance: many; j_gene: TRBJ1-1; CDR3aa: CASSQGTERRTEAFF; CDR3nt: TGTGCCAGTAGTCAGGGGACAGAGAGAAGAACTGAAGCTTTCTTT
d_gene: .; v_gene: TRBV24-1; abundance: many; j_gene: TRBJ1-2; CDR3aa: CATSDPDRNPGYTF; CDR3nt: TGTGCCACCAGTGATCCTGACAGGAACCCTGGCTACACCTTC
d_gene: .; v_gene: TRBV4-1; abundance: many; j_gene: TRBJ2-7; CDR3aa: CASSQTSGFYEQYF; CDR3nt: TGCGCCAGCAGCCAGACTAGTGGGTTCTACGAGCAGTACTTC
d_gene: TRBD1; v_gene: TRBV20-1; abundance: few; j_gene: TRBJ1-2; CDR3aa: CSALTGGSSYGYTF; CDR3nt: TGCAGTGCTCTGACAGGGGGCAGTAGCTATGGCTACACCTTC
d_gene: .; v_gene: TRBV18; abundance: few; j_gene: TRBJ2-3; CDR3aa: CASSPLLDIDTDTQYF; CDR3nt: TGTGCCAGCTCTCCCCTTCTTGACATAGACACAGATACGCAGTATTTT
d_gene: .; v_gene: TRBV27; abundance: many; j_gene: TRBJ1-1; CDR3aa: CASTGLGDTEAFF; CDR3nt: TGTGCCAGCACAGGGTTGGGAGACACTGAAGCTTTCTTT
d_gene: .; v_gene: TRBV6-5; abundance: .; j_gene: TRBJ2-7; CDR3aa: CASSSGGLESEQYF; CDR3nt: TGTGCCAGCAGTTCTGGGGGACTGGAAAGCGAGCAGTACTTC
d_gene: .; v_gene: TRBV19; abundance: few; j_gene: TRBJ1-6; CDR3aa: CASTDGLFLNSPLHF; CDR3nt: TGTGCCAGTACGGATGGGCTTTTCCTTAATTCACCCCTCCACTTT
d_gene: .; v_gene: TRBV7-9; abundance: many; j_gene: TRBJ2-1; CDR3aa: CASSLVGAGNNEQFF; CDR3nt: TGTGCCAGCAGCTTAGTCGGGGCAGGGAACAATGAGCAGTTCTTC
d_gene: .; v_gene: TRBV19; abundance: .; j_gene: TRBJ1-5; CDR3aa: CASTLYSNQPQHF; CDR3nt: TGTGCCAGTACCCTATATAGCAATCAGCCCCAGCATTTT
d_gene: .; v_gene: TRBV18; abundance: .; j_gene: TRBJ2-3; CDR3aa: CVSSPADTQYF; CDR3nt: TGTGTCAGCTCACCCGCCGATACGCAGTATTTT
d_gene: TRBD1; v_gene: TRBV13; abundance: many; j_gene: TRBJ1-6; CDR3aa: CASSSDRESSPLHF; CDR3nt: TGTGCCAGCAGCTCGGACAGGGAGAGTTCACCCCTCCACTTT
d_gene: .; v_gene: TRBV20-1; abundance: many; j_gene: TRBJ2-1; CDR3aa: CSARGFNEQFF; CDR3nt: TGCAGTGCTAGAGGGTTCAATGAGCAGTTCTTC
d_gene: .; v_gene: TRBV29-1; abundance: few; j_gene: TRBJ1-2; CDR3aa: CSVFGRWGYTF; CDR3nt: TGCAGCGTTTTCGGGCGCTGGGGCTACACCTTC
d_gene: TRBD1; v_gene: TRBV30; abundance: many; j_gene: TRBJ2-1; CDR3aa: CAWSVGQGLREQFF; CDR3nt: TGTGCCTGGAGTGTGGGACAGGGGTTGCGTGAGCAGTTCTTC
d_gene: TRBD1; v_gene: TRBV7-9; abundance: many; j_gene: TRBJ2-3; CDR3aa: CASSLEGQFTDTQYF; CDR3nt: TGTGCCAGCAGCTTAGAGGGACAGTTCACAGATACGCAGTATTTT
d_gene: .; v_gene: TRBV4-3; abundance: many; j_gene: TRBJ1-1; CDR3aa: CASSQDLEARANTEAFF; CDR3nt: TGCGCCAGCAGCCAAGATCTGGAGGCCAGGGCAAACACTGAAGCTTTCTTT
d_gene: .; v_gene: TRBV16; abundance: .; j_gene: TRBJ1-4; CDR3aa: CASSLRGGLTTNEKLFF; CDR3nt: TGTGCCAGCAGCCTTAGGGGAGGGCTGACAACTAATGAAAAACTGTTTTTT
d_gene: .; v_gene: TRBV25-1; abundance: few; j_gene: TRBJ1-5; CDR3aa: CRRAEKSNQPQHF; CDR3nt: TGCCGCCGGGCGGAGAAAAGCAATCAGCCCCAGCATTTT
d_gene: .; v_gene: TRBV3-1; abundance: many; j_gene: TRBJ1-3; CDR3aa: CASSSNRGTANTIYF; CDR3nt: TGTGCCAGCAGCTCAAACCGGGGGACCGCCAACACCATATATTTT
d_gene: .; v_gene: TRBV15; abundance: few; j_gene: TRBJ2-7; CDR3aa: CATRVEGSYEQYF; CDR3nt: TGTGCCACCAGGGTGGAGGGGAGTTACGAGCAGTACTTC
d_gene: .; v_gene: TRBV5-1; abundance: many; j_gene: TRBJ2-7; CDR3aa: CASAPQGSGYEQYF; CDR3nt: TGCGCCAGCGCGCCTCAGGGATCAGGCTACGAGCAGTACTTC
d_gene: .; v_gene: TRBV30; abundance: .; j_gene: TRBJ1-5; CDR3aa: CAWSVMDIGQPQHF; CDR3nt: TGTGCCTGGAGTGTTATGGACATTGGCCAGCCCCAGCATTTT
d_gene: TRBD1; v_gene: TRBV5-1; abundance: many; j_gene: TRBJ2-1; CDR3aa: CASSPTGQPDDDEQFF; CDR3nt: TGCGCCAGCAGCCCCACGGGACAGCCAGACGACGATGAGCAGTTCTTC
d_gene: .; v_gene: TRBV30; abundance: few; j_gene: TRBJ1-3; CDR3aa: CAWSREALPGNTIYF; CDR3nt: TGTGCCTGGAGCAGGGAGGCCCTTCCTGGAAACACCATATATTTT
d_gene: TRBD1; v_gene: TRBV7-2; abundance: many; j_gene: TRBJ1-2; CDR3aa: CASSLKADPGQYGYTF; CDR3nt: TGTGCCAGCAGCTTAAAGGCCGACCCGGGACAGTATGGCTACACCTTC
d_gene: .; v_gene: TRBV6-5; abundance: many; j_gene: TRBJ1-1; CDR3aa: CASSYSGQGTEAFF; CDR3nt: TGTGCCAGCAGTTACTCAGGGCAGGGCACTGAAGCTTTCTTT
d_gene: TRBD2; v_gene: TRBV29-1; abundance: .; j_gene: TRBJ2-5; CDR3aa: CSVSLLAGGPEETQYF; CDR3nt: TGCAGCGTCTCGCTTCTAGCGGGAGGGCCTGAAGAGACCCAGTACTTC
d_gene: .; v_gene: TRBV20-1; abundance: .; j_gene: TRBJ1-2; CDR3aa: CSARPQGSPYGYTF; CDR3nt: TGCAGTGCTAGACCTCAGGGCAGCCCCTATGGCTACACCTTC
d_gene: TRBD1; v_gene: TRBV12-3/TRBV12-4; abundance: many; j_gene: TRBJ1-1; CDR3aa: CASSPSGGATEAFF; CDR3nt: TGTGCCAGCAGCCCATCAGGGGGCGCCACTGAAGCTTTCTTT
d_gene: TRBD2; v_gene: TRBV29-1; abundance: .; j_gene: TRBJ2-7; CDR3aa: CSVEIAGKAYEQYF; CDR3nt: TGCAGCGTTGAGATAGCGGGCAAAGCCTACGAGCAGTACTTC
d_gene: TRBD1; v_gene: TRBV20-1; abundance: many; j_gene: TRBJ2-1; CDR3aa: CSARTGGEQFF; CDR3nt: TGCAGTGCTAGGACAGGGGGTGAGCAGTTCTTC
d_gene: .; v_gene: TRBV12-3/TRBV12-4; abundance: many; j_gene: TRBJ2-1; CDR3aa: CASSFVDPYNEQFF; CDR3nt: TGTGCCAGCAGTTTCGTGGACCCTTACAATGAGCAGTTCTTC
d_gene: TRBD2; v_gene: TRBV12-3/TRBV12-4; abundance: .; j_gene: TRBJ2-3; CDR3aa: CASSASPAGVIDTQYF; CDR3nt: TGTGCCAGCAGTGCATCCCCAGCGGGAGTTATAGATACGCAGTATTTT
d_gene: .; v_gene: TRBV6-1; abundance: many; j_gene: TRBJ2-5; CDR3aa: CASSPRRTEQETQYF; CDR3nt: TGTGCCAGCAGTCCACGCCGGACGGAGCAAGAGACCCAGTACTTC
d_gene: TRBD2; v_gene: TRBV20-1; abundance: many; j_gene: TRBJ2-1; CDR3aa: CSARYGTRSNEQFF; CDR3nt: TGCAGTGCTAGATACGGGACTAGGAGCAATGAGCAGTTCTTC
d_gene: .; v_gene: TRBV6-1; abundance: many; j_gene: TRBJ1-1; CDR3aa: CASSEANGGNTEAFF; CDR3nt: TGTGCCAGCAGTGAAGCGAACGGGGGGAACACTGAAGCTTTCTTT
d_gene: .; v_gene: TRBV2; abundance: many; j_gene: TRBJ1-1; CDR3aa: CASKGADTEAFF; CDR3nt: TGTGCCAGCAAAGGGGCTGACACTGAAGCTTTCTTT
d_gene: .; v_gene: TRBV9; abundance: many; j_gene: TRBJ1-2; CDR3aa: CASSALGDGANYGYTF; CDR3nt: TGTGCCAGCAGCGCCCTCGGGGACGGGGCTAACTATGGCTACACCTTC
d_gene: TRBD1; v_gene: TRBV12-3/TRBV12-4; abundance: many; j_gene: TRBJ1-2; CDR3aa: CASSSTGTVYGYTF; CDR3nt: TGTGCCAGCAGTTCCACCGGGACAGTCTATGGCTACACCTTC
d_gene: TRBD2; v_gene: TRBV6-5; abundance: few; j_gene: TRBJ2-1; CDR3aa: CASSYALAGGEYNEQFF; CDR3nt: TGTGCCAGCAGTTACGCTCTAGCGGGAGGGGAATACAATGAGCAGTTCTTC
d_gene: TRBD2; v_gene: TRBV6-2/TRBV6-3; abundance: few; j_gene: TRBJ2-1; CDR3aa: CASSRPTSITYNEQFF; CDR3nt: TGTGCCAGCAGCCGCCCGACTAGCATTACCTACAATGAGCAGTTCTTC
d_gene: .; v_gene: TRBV19; abundance: many; j_gene: TRBJ2-1; CDR3aa: CASRTAYNEQFF; CDR3nt: TGTGCCAGTAGGACAGCCTACAATGAGCAGTTCTTC
d_gene: .; v_gene: TRBV6-2/TRBV6-3; abundance: many; j_gene: TRBJ1-1; CDR3aa: CASSGGWNTEAFF; CDR3nt: TGTGCCAGCTCCGGAGGATGGAACACTGAAGCTTTCTTT
d_gene: .; v_gene: TRBV5-1; abundance: many; j_gene: TRBJ1-1; CDR3aa: CASSLVKVDTEAFF; CDR3nt: TGCGCCAGCAGCTTGGTGAAGGTAGACACTGAAGCTTTCTTT
d_gene: .; v_gene: TRBV12-5; abundance: many; j_gene: TRBJ2-7; CDR3aa: CASGPSSYEQYF; CDR3nt: TGTGCTAGTGGTCCGAGCTCCTACGAGCAGTACTTC
d_gene: TRBD1; v_gene: TRBV7-9; abundance: many; j_gene: TRBJ1-2; CDR3aa: CASRRQGQNYGYTF; CDR3nt: TGTGCCAGCAGAAGACAGGGCCAAAACTATGGCTACACCTTC
d_gene: TRBD2; v_gene: TRBV20-1; abundance: .; j_gene: TRBJ2-5; CDR3aa: CSAPVLAGLGVQETQYF; CDR3nt: TGCAGTGCACCCGTGCTAGCGGGACTTGGGGTCCAAGAGACCCAGTACTTC
d_gene: .; v_gene: TRBV6-2/TRBV6-3; abundance: many; j_gene: TRBJ1-1; CDR3aa: CASSYQAGNTEAFF; CDR3nt: TGTGCCAGCAGTTACCAAGCCGGGAACACTGAAGCTTTCTTT
d_gene: TRBD2; v_gene: TRBV20-1; abundance: many; j_gene: TRBJ2-7; CDR3aa: CSASKMASGSYEQYF; CDR3nt: TGCAGTGCTAGTAAAATGGCTAGCGGGAGCTACGAGCAGTACTTC
d_gene: TRBD1; v_gene: TRBV6-1; abundance: many; j_gene: TRBJ2-7; CDR3aa: CASSPGQGSTYEQYF; CDR3nt: TGTGCCAGCAGTCCTGGACAGGGAAGCACCTACGAGCAGTACTTC